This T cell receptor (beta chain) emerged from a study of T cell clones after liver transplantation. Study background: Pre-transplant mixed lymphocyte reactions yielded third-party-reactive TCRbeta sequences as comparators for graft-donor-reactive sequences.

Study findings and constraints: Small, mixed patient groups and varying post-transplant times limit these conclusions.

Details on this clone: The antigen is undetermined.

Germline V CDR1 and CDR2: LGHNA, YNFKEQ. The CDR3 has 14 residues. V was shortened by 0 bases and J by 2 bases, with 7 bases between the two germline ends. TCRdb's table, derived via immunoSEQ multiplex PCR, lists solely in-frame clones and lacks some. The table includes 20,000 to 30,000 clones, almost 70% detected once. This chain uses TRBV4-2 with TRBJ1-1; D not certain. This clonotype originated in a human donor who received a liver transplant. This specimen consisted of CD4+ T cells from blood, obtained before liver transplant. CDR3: CASSQEATNTEAFF. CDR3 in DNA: TGTGCCAGCAGCCAAGAAGCTACAAACACTGAAGCTTTCTTT.